One and the same sample provided the 24 T cell receptor beta chains below, sequenced in a study of a mutant IDH1 vaccine in newly diagnosed glioma. Time point of the sample: baseline, week 1 (first vaccination visit). Indicated treatment: pre-vaccination baseline after standard-of-care therapy. The repertoire was sequenced with immunoSEQ multiplex PCR; TCRdb's copy has only in-frame clones and lacks some. The data contain about 98,000 clones, about 87% of them singletons. Material: PBMCs, obtained from a glioma patient treated with radiotherapy, temozolomide or both. The receptors stem from a woman between 45 and 65 years old with glioma.

The chain joins TRBV4-1 to TRBJ1-5; D not resolved. CDR1 and CDR2 from the germline V gene are MGHRA and YSYEKL. The CDR3 is 15 amino acids. Trimming took off 0 bases at V and 1 base at J, with 7 bases between the two ends. DNA for the CDR3: TGCGCCAGCAGCCAAGAACACAGCAGCAATCAGCCCCAGCATTTT. Translated, it gives CASSQEHSSNQPQHF.

This chain connects TRBV6-5 to TRBJ2-7; 7 positions match TRBD2. Looked up from germline, CDR1 is MNHEY and CDR2 is SVGAGI. This CDR3 has 16 residues. With V trimmed by 0 bases and J by 1 base, 6 bases remained unmatched. CDR3 residues: CASSYSGGERSYEQYF. The CDR3 nucleotides are TGTGCCAGCAGTTACTCGGGGGGGGAGAGGTCCTACGAGCAGTACTTC.

V is TRBV28 and J is TRBJ2-7, with 8 bases fitting TRBD2. CDR1 is MDHEN and CDR2 is SYDVKM in the germline V gene. The CDR3 length is 16 residues. Trimming cost V 5 bases and J 4 bases; bases outside gene matches: 13. This chain's CDR3 is CASSKRTSSRPYEQYF. The DNA of the CDR3 is TGTGCCAGCAGTAAGCGGACTAGCTCCAGACCTTACGAGCAGTACTTC.

The rearrangement uses TRBV18 and TRBJ2-5; unclear D gene. The germline gives CDR1 KGHSH, CDR2 LQKENI. The germline V and J ends were trimmed by 0 bases and 3 bases, with 5 bases remaining between them. The CDR3 runs 13 residues. The CDR3 bases are TGTGCCAGCTCACCACCCGGCGAAGAGACCCAGTACTTC. It encodes CASSPPGEETQYF. The whole variable domain, remainder taken from reference TRBV18 and TRBJ2-5, is NAGVMQNPRHLVRRRGQEARLRCSPMKGHSHVYWYRQLPEEGLKFMVYLQKENIIDESGMPKERFSAEFPKEGPSILRIQQVVRGDSAAYFCASSPPGEETQYFGPGTRLLVL.

The V and J genes are TRBV6-5 and TRBJ1-5; D remains ambiguous. The CDR3 contains 13 residues. Germline V gene sequence: CDR1 MNHEY, CDR2 SVGAGI. Trimming stripped 2 bases from V and 3 bases from J, with 5 bases between. CDR3 nucleotides: TGTGCCAGCAGTTACGGGTACAATCAGCCCCAGCATTTT. Translation gives CASSYGYNQPQHF.

This sequence joins TRBV7-9 and TRBJ1-6; TRBD1 is a possible D gene (6 bases). Trimming cost V 5 bases and J 3 bases, with 11 bases left between them. Germline CDR1 SEHNR, CDR2 FQNEAQ (reference sequence). This CDR3 comprises 15 residues. The CDR3 loop is CASSQGDNYNSPLHF. The CDR3 coding sequence is TGTGCCAGCAGCCAAGGGGACAACTATAATTCACCCCTCCACTTT.

This sequence joins TRBV9 and TRBJ2-3; the D call may be TRBD1 or TRBD2 (5 bases each). Germline assignment: CDR1 SGDLS and CDR2 YYNGEE. CDR3 length equals 16 residues. The ends were cut back, 0 bases at V and 2 bases at J, with 13 bases in the middle. The CDR3 DNA follows: TGTGCCAGCAGCGTAGTAGGGGCGGGTGCCACAGATACGCAGTATTTT. Amino acid sequence: CASSVVGAGATDTQYF.

The chain carries TRBV7-9 and TRBJ2-4; D is undetermined. The V end lost 5 bases, the J end lost 8 bases, and 7 bases lay between the germline ends. Germline V CDR1 and CDR2: SEHNR, FQNEAQ (reference sequence). This CDR3 is built from 11 residues. CDR3 sequence: CASSPLYIQYF. CDR3 DNA: TGTGCCAGCAGCCCGCTTTACATTCAGTACTTC.

Written as DNA, the CDR3 is TGTGCCAGCAGCTTAGCGGCCCCCTACGAGCAGTACTTC. This sequence encodes CASSLAAPYEQYF. The chain employs TRBV7-9 and TRBJ2-7; D gene uncertain. With 0 bases removed from V and 2 bases from J, the gap between germline ends came to 5 bases. Germline V gene sequence: CDR1 SEHNR, CDR2 FQNEAQ (reference sequence). The CDR3 is 13 residues long.

This chain connects TRBV7-2 to TRBJ2-7; D assignment may be TRBD1 or TRBD2 (5 bases each). The CDR3 loop spans 16 amino acids. Germline-derived CDR1 and CDR2 are SGHTA and FQGNSA. V lost 1 base to trimming and J lost 4 bases, with 17 bases between them. This chain's CDR3 is CASSLGSRGGRYEQYF. Written as DNA, the CDR3 is TGTGCCAGCAGCTTAGGCTCCCGGGGCGGCCGATACGAGCAGTACTTC.

The rearrangement joins TRBV10-3 to TRBJ1-2; 7 positions agree with TRBD1. This CDR3 spans 11 amino acids. In germline, CDR1 is ENHRY, CDR2 SYGVKD. Trimming at V came to 10 bases and at J to 8 bases, leaving 7 bases not matched to a gene. The CDR3 here is CATSTGFGYTF. CDR3 sequence (DNA): TGTGCCACCTCGACAGGGTTCGGCTACACCTTC.

In nucleotides, the CDR3 is TGTGCCATCAGTGACGGCGGGGCCTCCTACGAGCAGTACTTC. Amino acids: CAISDGGASYEQYF. V gene TRBV10-3 combines with J gene TRBJ2-7; D may be TRBD2 (6 bases). The CDR3 is 14 amino acids. Per germline, CDR1 ENHRY and CDR2 SYGVKD. The V end lost 3 bases, the J end lost 0 bases, and 9 bases lay between the germline ends.

This chain joins TRBV2 and TRBJ2-1; no definite D call. This CDR3 has 11 amino acids. CDR1 is SNHLY, CDR2 FYNNEI, per germline. Trimming cost V 5 bases and J 8 bases, with 7 bases left between them. Written as DNA, the CDR3 is TGTGCCAGCAGTCGTCAGGATGAGCAGTTCTTC. Translated: CASSRQDEQFF.

CDR3 sequence: CASSSSESTPGSPLHF. The CDR3 DNA is TGTGCCAGCAGTTCATCAGAGTCAACCCCAGGTTCACCCCTCCACTTT. The chain carries TRBV28 and TRBJ1-6; D remains unclear. The V end was cut by 4 bases, the J end by 9 bases, with 19 bases between. CDR1 is MDHEN and CDR2 is SYDVKM in the germline V gene. The CDR3 loop spans 16 amino acids.

V usage is TRBV25-1 and J usage is TRBJ1-6; D is unresolved. The V end was cut by 4 bases, the J end by 3 bases, with 4 bases between. The CDR3 sequence is 13 residues long. CDR1 is MGHDK and CDR2 is SYGVNS in the germline V gene. CDR3 protein: CASSGLYNSPLHF. CDR3 nucleotide sequence: TGTGCCAGCAGTGGTCTCTATAATTCACCCCTCCACTTT.

The V call is TRBV9, the J call TRBJ1-2, with TRBD1 as a possible D gene (6 bases). This CDR3 is built from 13 residues. V dropped 10 bases and J dropped 6 bases, with 19 bases sitting between them. The germline gives CDR1 SGDLS, CDR2 YYNGEE. The CDR3 loop is CASERGARNGYTF. The CDR3 DNA reads as TGTGCCTCAGAGCGGGGGGCGCGTAATGGCTACACCTTC.

V is TRBV21-1 and J is TRBJ1-4. TRBV21-1 is termed a pseudogene. This CDR3 is built from 15 residues. The CDR3 DNA reads TGTGCCAGCAGCAAAGAGTGGGGAACTAATGAAAAACTGTTTTTT. Its translation: CASSKEWGTNEKLFF.

CDR3 sequence reads: CASSAADSMSTF. CDR3 bases: TGTGCCAGCAGTGCGGCGGACAGCATGAGCACCTTC. The chain has TRBV28 and TRBJ1-2; possible D gene TRBD1, 6 bases. With 5 bases removed from V and 13 bases from J, the gap between germline ends came to 17 bases. Germline V gene lookup returns CDR1 MDHEN and CDR2 SYDVKM. This CDR3 is built from 12 residues.

This chain joins TRBV27 and TRBJ1-4; D not resolved. Germline V gene lookup returns CDR1 MNHEY and CDR2 SMNVEV (reference sequence). The CDR3 consists of 14 residues. The V end was cut by 5 bases, the J end by 6 bases, with 13 bases between. The DNA of the CDR3 is TGTGCCAGCAGTATTCCGGGGTTGCATGAAAAACTGTTTTTT. Amino acids: CASSIPGLHEKLFF.

The chain uses TRBV7-3 and TRBJ1-4; no firm D call. CDR1 and CDR2 from the germline V gene are SGHTA and FQGTGA. With 5 bases removed from V and 4 bases from J, the gap between germline ends came to 20 bases. This CDR3 has 17 amino acids. As DNA, the CDR3 is TGTGCCAGCAGCATGACGGTCAGGTCTTACCTTAATGAAAAACTGTTTTTT. Translation: CASSMTVRSYLNEKLFF.

V and J are TRBV5-4 and TRBJ1-2; a possible D gene is TRBD1 (6 bases). Deletions cut 4 bases from V and 2 bases from J, with 15 bases between. From germline, CDR1 is SGHNT and CDR2 YYREEE (reference sequence). This CDR3 contains 15 residues. CDR3 loop: CASSPAGTTNYGYTF. Written as DNA, the CDR3 is TGTGCCAGCAGCCCCGCCGGGACAACCAACTATGGCTACACCTTC.

The chain recombines TRBV28 with TRBJ2-1, with TRBD1 as a possible D gene (6 bases). Germline V gene data show CDR1 as MDHEN and CDR2 as SYDVKM. V lost 2 bases to trimming and J lost 4 bases, with 15 bases between them. This CDR3 contains 16 residues. Written as DNA, the CDR3 is TGTGCCAGCAGTTTAGGGGGCCCCTCGGTTTACAATGAGCAGTTCTTC. Encoded protein: CASSLGGPSVYNEQFF.

V is TRBV2 and J is TRBJ2-7; the D call may be TRBD1 or TRBD2 (5 bases each). The CDR3 is 14 amino acids. V was trimmed by 10 bases and J by 1 base, leaving 17 bases between them. CDR1 and CDR2 (germline): SNHLY, FYNNEI. The CDR3 sequence: CATLPGARSYEQYF. As DNA, the CDR3 is TGTGCCACCCTCCCCGGGGCGAGATCCTACGAGCAGTACTTC.

The chain recombines TRBV5-1 with TRBJ1-2; unclear D gene. CDR1 is SGHRS, CDR2 YFSETQ, per germline. The V end was cut by 4 bases, the J end by 4 bases, with 17 bases between. The CDR3 is 15 amino acids. CDR3 nucleotides: TGCGCCAGCAGCCTGACCGCGGCGGAAGGCTATGGCTACACCTTC. Its translation is CASSLTAAEGYGYTF. The full variable domain, with the rest looked up from reference TRBV5-1 and TRBJ1-2, is KAGVTQTPRYLIKTRGQQVTLSCSPISGHRSVSWYQQTPGQGLQFLFEYFSETQRNKGNFPGRFSGRQFSNSRSEMNVSTLELGDSALYLCASSLTAAEGYGYTFGSGTRLTVV.